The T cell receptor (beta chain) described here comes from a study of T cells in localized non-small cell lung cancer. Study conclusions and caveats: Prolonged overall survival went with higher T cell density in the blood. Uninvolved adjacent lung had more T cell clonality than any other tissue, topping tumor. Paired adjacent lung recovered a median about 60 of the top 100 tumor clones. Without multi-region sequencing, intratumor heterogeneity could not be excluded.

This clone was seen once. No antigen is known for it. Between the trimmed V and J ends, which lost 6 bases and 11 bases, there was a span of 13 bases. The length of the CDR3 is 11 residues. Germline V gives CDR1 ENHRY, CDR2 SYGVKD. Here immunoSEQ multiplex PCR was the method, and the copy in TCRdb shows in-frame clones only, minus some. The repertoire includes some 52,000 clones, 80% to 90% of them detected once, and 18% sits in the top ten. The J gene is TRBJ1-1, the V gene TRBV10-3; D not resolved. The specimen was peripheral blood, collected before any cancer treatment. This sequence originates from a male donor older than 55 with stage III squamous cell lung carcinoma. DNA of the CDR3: TGTGCCATCAGGGGATCTTTTCTGGCTTTCTTT. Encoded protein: CAIRGSFLAFF.